This TCR beta chain was recorded in a study of blood T cells in healthy people across ages. The wider study: Template switching caught about one barcoded beta molecule for each two T cells.

Worth noting for this clonotype: What it recognizes is unknown.

The V gene lost 0 bases and the J gene lost 3 bases, with 7 bases spanning the gap. This CDR3 has 14 residues. The V gene's germline CDR1 is SGDLS and CDR2 YYNGEE. Study results and limitations: In long-lived donors, naive CD4+ cell counts and diversity exceeded those of aged donors.

Using a J-beta primer mix together with a sample-barcoded 5' primer, a second PCR was run for roughly 6 to 11 cycles. Every cDNA molecule bore a tag from a template-switch adaptor containing 12 random nucleotides. One entry per CDR3 protein results from TCRdb running MiXCR on the 5' RACE reads. The table has under 950,000 distinct CDR3 sequences, 20% to 25% seen once. The clonotype originates from a man aged 65 to 79 in good health. The sample was blood. V and J are TRBV9 and TRBJ2-4, with D perhaps matching TRBD1 or TRBD2 (5 bases each). This chain's CDR3 is CASSVGGVKNIQYF. The CDR3 bases are TGTGCCAGCAGCGTAGGAGGGGTCAAAAACATTCAGTACTTC.